This T cell receptor (beta chain) was recovered during a study of OX40 agonist ivuxolimab in advanced cancers. The CDR3 runs 15 residues. Germline lookup yields CDR1 SGHRS and CDR2 YFSETQ. Between the trimmed V and J ends, which lost 0 bases and 1 base, there was a span of 7 bases. TCRdb's table, derived via immunoSEQ multiplex PCR, lists solely in-frame clones and lacks some. The table shows tens of thousands of clones, with more than 75% occurring only once. The cohort excluded patients with autoimmune disease history or systemic immunosuppression. The sequencing used CD4+ or CD8+ T cells sorted from blood, collected in a trial of the OX40 agonist ivuxolimab. The chain employs TRBV5-1 and TRBJ2-2, with TRBD2 as a possible D gene (5 bases). The clonotype originates from an adult with an advanced solid tumor such as melanoma, head and neck, liver or kidney cancer. DNA for the CDR3: TGCGCCAGCAGCTTGGGAGGAGGGAACACCGGGGAGCTGTTTTTT. Protein sequence: CASSLGGGNTGELFF.